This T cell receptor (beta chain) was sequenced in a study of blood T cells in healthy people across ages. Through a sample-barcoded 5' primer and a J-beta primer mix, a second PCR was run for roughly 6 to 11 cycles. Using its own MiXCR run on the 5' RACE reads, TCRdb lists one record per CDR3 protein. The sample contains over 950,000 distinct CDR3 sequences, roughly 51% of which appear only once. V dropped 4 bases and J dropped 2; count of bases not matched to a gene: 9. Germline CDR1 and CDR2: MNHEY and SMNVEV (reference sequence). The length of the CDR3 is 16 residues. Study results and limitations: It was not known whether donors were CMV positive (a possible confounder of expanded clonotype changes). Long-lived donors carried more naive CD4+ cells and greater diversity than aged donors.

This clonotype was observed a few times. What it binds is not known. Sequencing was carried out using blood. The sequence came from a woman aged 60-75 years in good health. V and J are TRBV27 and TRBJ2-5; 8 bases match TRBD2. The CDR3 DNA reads TGTGCCAGCAGTTATACCGGGACTAGGGAGCAAGAGACCCAGTACTTC. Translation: CASSYTGTREQETQYF.